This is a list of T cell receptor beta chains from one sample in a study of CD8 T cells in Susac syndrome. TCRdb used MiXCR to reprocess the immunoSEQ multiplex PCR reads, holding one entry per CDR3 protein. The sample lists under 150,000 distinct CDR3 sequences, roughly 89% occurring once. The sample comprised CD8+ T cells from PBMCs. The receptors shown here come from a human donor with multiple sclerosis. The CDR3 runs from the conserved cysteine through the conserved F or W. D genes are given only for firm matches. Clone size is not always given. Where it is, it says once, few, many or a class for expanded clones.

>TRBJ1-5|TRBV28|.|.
TGTGCCAGCAGTTTTTATGATCAGCCCCAGCATTTT
CASSFYDQPQHF
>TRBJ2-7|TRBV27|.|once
TGTGCCAGCGCCCTAGGGACTCCAAATAGGTACGAGCAGTACTTC
CASALGTPNRYEQYF
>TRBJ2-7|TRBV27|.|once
TGTGCCAGCAGTAGGGGACTTGAACGCGAGCAGTACTTC
CASSRGLEREQYF
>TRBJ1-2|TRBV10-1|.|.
TGCGCCAGCAGTGAGTCACAGGCGGGTGGCTACACCTTC
CASSESQAGGYTF
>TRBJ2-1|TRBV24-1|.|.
TGTGCCACCGGGGACTACAATGAGCAGTTCTTC
CATGDYNEQFF
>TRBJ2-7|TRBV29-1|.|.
TGCAGCGTTGAAGAAGGGGGACGGTCCTACGAGCAGTACTTC
CSVEEGGRSYEQYF
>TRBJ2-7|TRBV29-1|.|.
TGCAGCGTTGAAAAGGGCTACGAGCAGTACTTC
CSVEKGYEQYF
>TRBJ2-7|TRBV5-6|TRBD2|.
TGTGCCAGCAGCTATGAAGCGGGAGCCTACGAGCAGTACTTC
CASSYEAGAYEQYF
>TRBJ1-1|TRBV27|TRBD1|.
TGTGCCAGCAGAACAGATTTCACAGGGGTAGCTTTCTTT
CASRTDFTGVAFF
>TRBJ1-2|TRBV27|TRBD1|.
TGTGCCAGCAGTCCGTACCGAAACAGGGGACCCTATGGCTACACCTTC
CASSPYRNRGPYGYTF
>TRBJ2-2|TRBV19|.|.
TGTGCCAGTAGATATATCGAATGGGGGCTGGACACCGGGGAGCTGTTTTTT
CASRYIEWGLDTGELFF
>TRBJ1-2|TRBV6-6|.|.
TGTGCCAGCAGCCCCGGGACGGACTTTACTAACTATGGCTACACCTTC
CASSPGTDFTNYGYTF
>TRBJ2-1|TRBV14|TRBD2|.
TGTGCCAGCAGCGAGCTAGCGGGAGGGTACAATGAGCAGTTCTTC
CASSELAGGYNEQFF
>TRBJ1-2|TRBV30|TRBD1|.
TGTGCCTGGACCGGGACAGGACGCCCCTATGGCTACACCTTC
CAWTGTGRPYGYTF
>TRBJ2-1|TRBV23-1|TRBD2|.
TGCGCCAGCAGGGGGGCTTTGACTAGCGGGAAGCAGTTCTTC
CASRGALTSGKQFF
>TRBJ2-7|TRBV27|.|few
TGTGCCAGCAGTTTAGGGGTTACCTACGAGCAGTACTTC
CASSLGVTYEQYF
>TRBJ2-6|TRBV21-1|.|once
TGTGCCAGCAGCAAAAATGGGGACAGCAAAACTTCTGGGGCCAACGTCCTGACTTTC
CASSKNGDSKTSGANVLTF
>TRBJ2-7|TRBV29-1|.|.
TGCAGCGTTGAAGGTCTCCCCAACGAGCAGTACTTC
CSVEGLPNEQYF
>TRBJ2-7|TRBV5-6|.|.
TGTGCCAGCAGCCGGGACGGACCCTACGAGCAGTACTTC
CASSRDGPYEQYF
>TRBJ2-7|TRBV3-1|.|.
TGTGCCAGCAGCCCAACACTTCAGGGCTACGAGCAGTACTTC
CASSPTLQGYEQYF
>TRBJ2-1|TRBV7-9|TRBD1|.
TGTGCCAGCAGCAAGACAGGGGGCGACCAGTTCTTC
CASSKTGGDQFF
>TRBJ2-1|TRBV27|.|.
TGTGCCAGCAGTTTAGCACCGGGTGAGCAGTTCTTC
CASSLAPGEQFF
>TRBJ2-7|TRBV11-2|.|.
TGTGCCAGCACCCCAGGTCACACTACCATCTCCTACGAGCAGTACTTC
CASTPGHTTISYEQYF
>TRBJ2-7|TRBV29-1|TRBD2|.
TGCAGCGCGGTTGGGGGGACTACTAAATACGAGCAGTACTTC
CSAVGGTTKYEQYF
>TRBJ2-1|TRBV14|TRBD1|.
TGTGCCAGCAGCTTACCGGGACAGAGCTCCTACAATGAGCAGTTCTTC
CASSLPGQSSYNEQFF
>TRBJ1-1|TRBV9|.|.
TGTGCCAGCAGCGTAGATCGGGAGGTGGGGCCAAAATTT
CASSVDREVGPKF
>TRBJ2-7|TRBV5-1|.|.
TGCGCCAGCAGCTTGGGGGGCGCCGAGCAGTACTTC
CASSLGGAEQYF
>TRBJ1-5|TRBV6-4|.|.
TGTGCCAGCAGCGAGGACGGGTACAATCAGCCCCAGCATTTT
CASSEDGYNQPQHF
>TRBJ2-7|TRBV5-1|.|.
TGCGCCAGCAGCTTGGAAGGTTTCTCCTACGAGCAGTACTTC
CASSLEGFSYEQYF
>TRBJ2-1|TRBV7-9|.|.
TGTGCCAGCAGCCCGCCGGGGAGGCGGGTTGGTGAGCAGTTCTTC
CASSPPGRRVGEQFF
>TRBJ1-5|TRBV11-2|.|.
TGTGCCAGCAGCTTAGAGGGGGCCAGCAATCAGCCCCAGCATTTT
CASSLEGASNQPQHF
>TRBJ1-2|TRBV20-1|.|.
TGCAGTGTTGGATTACCGGGACCACGTTCCTATGGCTACACCTTC
CSVGLPGPRSYGYTF
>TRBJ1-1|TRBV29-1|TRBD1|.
TGCAGCGTTGAGGGACAGGGAGGGACTGAAGCTTTCTTT
CSVEGQGGTEAFF
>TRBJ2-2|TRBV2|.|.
TGTGCCAGCAGTGATGGCAGGGGTAACCCGAGGACCGGGGAGCTGTTTTTT
CASSDGRGNPRTGELFF
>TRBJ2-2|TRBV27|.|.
TGTGCCAGCAGCCCCGATGCGAACACCGGGGAGCTGTTTTTT
CASSPDANTGELFF
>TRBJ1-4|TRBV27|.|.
TGTGCCACCGCCTTAGCAACTAATGAAAAACTGTTTTTT
CATALATNEKLFF
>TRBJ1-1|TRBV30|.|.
TGTGCCTGGACAGGGGTGAACACTGAAGCTTTCTTT
CAWTGVNTEAFF
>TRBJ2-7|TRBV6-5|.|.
TGTGCCAGCAGTTATGGGGGAACGGGTTACGAGCAGTACTTC
CASSYGGTGYEQYF
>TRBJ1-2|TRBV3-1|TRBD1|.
TGTGCCAGCAGCCAGCAGGGGGATCTAAGAGGGTATGGCTACACCTTC
CASSQQGDLRGYGYTF
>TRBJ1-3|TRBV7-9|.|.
TGTGCCAGCAGCCTCTTAAAAGGGGACACCATATATTTT
CASSLLKGDTIYF
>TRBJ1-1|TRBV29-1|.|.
TGCAGCGTTGAAGGGGGAGAGGGACCGTCTTTCTTT
CSVEGGEGPSFF
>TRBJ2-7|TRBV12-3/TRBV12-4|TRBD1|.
TGTGCCAGCAGTCTCGGGACAGGGGAATGGGTCGAGCAGTACTTC
CASSLGTGEWVEQYF
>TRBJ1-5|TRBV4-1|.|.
TGCGCCAGCAGCCATCGACAGGACAATCAGCCCCAGCATTTT
CASSHRQDNQPQHF
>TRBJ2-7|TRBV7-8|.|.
TGTGCCAGCAGCTATTACAGATCCTACGAGCAGTACTTC
CASSYYRSYEQYF
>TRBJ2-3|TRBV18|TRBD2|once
TGTGCCAGCTCATCAAGCGGGACGGCGGATACGCAGTATTTT
CASSSSGTADTQYF
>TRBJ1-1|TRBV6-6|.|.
TGTGCCAGCAGCCAGGACGGGGTCACGTCGAACACTGAAGCTTTCTTT
CASSQDGVTSNTEAFF
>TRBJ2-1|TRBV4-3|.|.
TGCGCCAGCAGCCAAGATTTTACAGGCCTATCCTACAATGAGCAGTTCTTC
CASSQDFTGLSYNEQFF
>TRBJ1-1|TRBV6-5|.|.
TGTGCCAGCACCCAGGGGATGAACACTGAAGCTTTCTTT
CASTQGMNTEAFF
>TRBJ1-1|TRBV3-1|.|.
TGTGCCAGCAGCCCCTGGGAGGGGATGAACACTGAAGCTTTCTTT
CASSPWEGMNTEAFF
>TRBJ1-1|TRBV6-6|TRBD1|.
TGTGCCAGCCATAACCGGGACAGTGATTCTAGGACTGAAGCTTTCTTT
CASHNRDSDSRTEAFF
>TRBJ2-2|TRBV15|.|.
TGTGCCACCAGCAGAGATCTGTCTAGCTTGACCGGGGAGCTGTTTTTT
CATSRDLSSLTGELFF
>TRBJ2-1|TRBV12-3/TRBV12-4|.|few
TGTGCCAGCAGTTCCCTGGACAATGAGCAGTTCTTC
CASSSLDNEQFF